Below are 9 T cell receptor beta chains sequenced from a single sample in a study of T cell repertoires in cytomegalovirus infection. Their antigens remain unidentified. TCRdb reprocessed the reads with MiXCR, giving one entry per CDR3 protein. In the table there are some 350,000 distinct CDR3 sequences, roughly 29% of which are singletons. The sequencing used cultured PBMCs, collected from culture after CMV antigen stimulation. These receptors came from a human donor in good health (CMV status not recorded). Some clones in this sample may be carry-over from other donors' samples.

This chain connects TRBV20-1 to TRBJ2-1; D is perhaps TRBD1 or TRBD2 (5 bases each). CDR1 and CDR2 from the germline V gene are DFQATT and SNEGSKA (reference sequence). Trimming removed 6 bases from V and 3 bases from J, with 18 bases in between. CDR3 length: 15 residues. The CDR3 nucleotides are TGCAGTGCCGAGCTGGGGGAATCGGACTACAATGAGCAGTTCTTC. Translated: CSAELGESDYNEQFF.

This clonotype was observed a few times. The J gene is TRBJ2-2, the V gene TRBV9, with 14 bases matching TRBD2. This CDR3 comprises 16 residues. Germline CDR1 SGDLS, CDR2 YYNGEE. Germline trimming cut 0 bases from V and 5 bases from J; bases unmatched to any gene: 0. CDR3 amino acids: CASSVGTSGRTGELFF. The CDR3 bases are TGTGCCAGCAGCGTAGGGACTAGCGGGAGGACCGGGGAGCTGTTTTTT. Supplemented by reference TRBV9 and TRBJ2-2, the full variable domain reads DSGVTQTPKHLITATGQRVTLRCSPRSGDLSVYWYQQSLDQGLQFLIQYYNGEERAKGNILERFSAQQFPDLHSELNLSSLELGDSALYFCASSVGTSGRTGELFFGEGSRLTVL.

The chain uses TRBV6-6 and TRBJ2-7, with a weak D call TRBD1 (6 bases). This CDR3 contains 16 residues. Trimming pared 5 bases from V and 2 bases from J, leaving 19 bases between. Germline V gene data show CDR1 as MNHNY and CDR2 as SVGAGI (reference sequence). This CDR3 is CASSDGARQATYEQYF. CDR3 DNA: TGTGCCAGCAGTGATGGAGCGCGACAGGCTACCTACGAGCAGTACTTC.

The chain carries TRBV20-1 and TRBJ2-1; 13 bases fit TRBD2. The germline V gene encodes CDR1 DFQATT and CDR2 SNEGSKA (reference sequence). The junction had 2 bases not matched to a gene; V was cut back by 3 bases and J by 9 bases. This CDR3 has 13 amino acids. As DNA, the CDR3 is TGCAGTGCTAGGACTAGCGGGAGGACTGAGCAGTTCTTC. Its translation: CSARTSGRTEQFF.

Only a few counts were recorded for this clonotype. The chain employs TRBV4-1 and TRBJ1-5, with 9 bases identical to TRBD1. CDR3 size: 14 residues. J gave up 6 bases and V 3 bases, and 3 bases lay outside the gene matches. The germline gives CDR1 MGHRA, CDR2 YSYEKL. The CDR3 loop is CASSHRQGGQPQHF. The CDR3 DNA reads as TGCGCCAGCAGCCATCGACAGGGGGGTCAGCCCCAGCATTTT.

This clonotype was found a few times. The V and J genes are TRBV7-6 and TRBJ2-5; 10 nucleotides agree with TRBD1. The CDR3 has 16 residues. Germline-derived CDR1 and CDR2 are SGHVS and FNYEAQ. The V gene end was trimmed by 3 bases and the J gene end by 4 bases; junction bases not matched to a gene: 8. DNA for the CDR3: TGTGCCAGCAGCTTGGATCCGGGACAGGGGAGAGAGACCCAGTACTTC. The encoded protein is CASSLDPGQGRETQYF.

This clonotype was recorded many times. The chain couples TRBV7-2 to TRBJ2-2; D gene uncertain. Trimming left V 2 bases short and J 0 bases short, with 10 bases between. This CDR3 region has 16 residues. From germline, CDR1 is SGHTA and CDR2 FQGNSA. This CDR3 is CASSLYRISNTGELFF. CDR3 DNA: TGTGCCAGCAGCTTATATCGGATTTCGAACACCGGGGAGCTGTTTTTT.

This clonotype was observed a handful of times. The chain is built from TRBV6-1 and TRBJ1-5; 7 nucleotides match TRBD1. With V trimmed by 2 bases and J by 2 bases, 6 bases remained unmatched. Looked up from germline, CDR1 is MNHNS and CDR2 is SASEGT. The CDR3 covers 16 residues. CDR3 region: CASSESGTAGNQPQHF. CDR3 coding DNA: TGTGCCAGCAGTGAATCCGGGACAGCTGGCAATCAGCCCCAGCATTTT.

This clonotype was detected many times. The gene calls are TRBV9 and TRBJ1-6; D is ambiguous. This CDR3 spans 17 amino acids. The germline CDR1 and CDR2 sequences are SGDLS and YYNGEE. The ends were cut back, 2 bases at V and 11 bases at J, with 23 bases in the middle. For the CDR3, the DNA is TGTGCCAGCAGCGTCAACAACCCCGGCAGTGGGCCTACACCCCTCCACTTT. Its protein is CASSVNNPGSGPTPLHF.